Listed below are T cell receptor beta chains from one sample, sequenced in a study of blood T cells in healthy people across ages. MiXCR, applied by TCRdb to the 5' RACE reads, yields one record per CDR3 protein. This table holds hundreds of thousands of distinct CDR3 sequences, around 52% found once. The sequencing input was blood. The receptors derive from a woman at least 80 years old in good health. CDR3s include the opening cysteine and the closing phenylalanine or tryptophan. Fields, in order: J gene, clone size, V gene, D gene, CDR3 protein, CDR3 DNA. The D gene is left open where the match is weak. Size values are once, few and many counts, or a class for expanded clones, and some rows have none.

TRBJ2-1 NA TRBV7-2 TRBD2 CASSLDGTSYFDEQFF TGTGCCAGCAGCTTAGATGGGACTAGCTACTTCGATGAGCAGTTCTTC
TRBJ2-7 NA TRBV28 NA CASSSDRFSYEQYF TGTGCCAGCAGTTCAGACAGGTTCTCCTACGAGCAGTACTTC
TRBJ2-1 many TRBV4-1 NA CASSQEAPHSQGWNNEQFF TGCGCCAGCAGCCAAGAGGCCCCCCACTCACAGGGTTGGAACAATGAGCAGTTCTTC
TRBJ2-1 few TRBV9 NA CASGGLPDYPYNEQFF TGTGCCAGCGGCGGCCTCCCGGACTACCCCTACAATGAGCAGTTCTTC
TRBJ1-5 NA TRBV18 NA CASSPTQDQPQHF TGTGCCAGCTCACCGACCCAAGATCAGCCCCAGCATTTT
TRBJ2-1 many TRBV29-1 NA CSVEHSRSSYNEQFF TGCAGCGTTGAACATAGCCGTAGCTCCTACAATGAGCAGTTCTTC
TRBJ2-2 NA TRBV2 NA CASSETALGVGELFF TGTGCCAGCAGTGAAACGGCCTTAGGAGTCGGGGAGCTGTTTTTT
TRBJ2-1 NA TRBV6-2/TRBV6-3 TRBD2 CASSSYLAGTLSYNEQFF TGTGCCAGCAGTTCCTACCTAGCGGGGACCCTCTCCTACAATGAGCAGTTCTTC
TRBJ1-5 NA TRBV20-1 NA CSASEGFRGNHQPQHF TGCAGTGCTAGCGAGGGTTTCCGGGGCAACCATCAGCCCCAGCATTTT
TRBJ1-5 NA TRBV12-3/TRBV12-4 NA CASSFSDQPQHF TGTGCCAGCAGTTTCTCAGATCAGCCCCAGCATTTT
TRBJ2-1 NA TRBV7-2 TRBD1 CASSLRGTGNNEQFF TGTGCCAGCAGTCTTCGGGGGACAGGGAACAATGAGCAGTTCTTC
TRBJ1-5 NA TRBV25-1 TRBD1 CASSGGTGGPLSNQPQHF TGTGCCAGCAGTGGGGGGACAGGGGGCCCCCTTAGCAATCAGCCCCAGCATTTT
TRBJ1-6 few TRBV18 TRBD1 CATGQGESNSPLHF TGTGCCACCGGACAGGGAGAGTCTAATTCACCCCTCCACTTT
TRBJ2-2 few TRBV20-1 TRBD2 CSARPSGTSGELFF TGCAGTGCTCGGCCTAGCGGGACGTCCGGGGAGCTGTTTTTT
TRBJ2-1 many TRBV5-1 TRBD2 CASSSTSGGNNEQFF TGCGCCAGCAGCTCCACTAGCGGGGGCAACAATGAGCAGTTCTTC
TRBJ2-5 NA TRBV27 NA CASSLRGWAETQYF TGTGCCAGCAGTTTAAGGGGTTGGGCGGAGACCCAGTACTTC
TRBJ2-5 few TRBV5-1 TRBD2 CASSLFLAVETQYF TGCGCCAGCAGCTTGTTCCTAGCGGTAGAGACCCAGTACTTC